What follows is one TCR beta chain and its context. Antigen unknown. This sample is drawn from a study of blood T cells in healthy people across ages. Study-level results: Possibly confounding the expanded clonotype changes was the fact that donor CMV status was unknown.

A J-beta primer mix and a sample-barcoded 5' primer were used in a second PCR of roughly 6 to 11 cycles. TCRdb redid the calling of the 5' RACE reads with MiXCR, one entry per CDR3 protein. The sample lists 1.5 million to 2 million distinct CDR3 sequences; about 49% were seen once. The source is a middle-aged woman in good health. The sample was blood.

The CDR3, as DNA: TGTGCCAGCAGCCGACCGCGGGTCCAGTACTTC. Translated, it gives CASSRPRVQYF. The chain carries TRBV21-1 and TRBJ2-5; the D call in the table, TRBD2, was not verified against the DNA. TRBV21-1 is termed a pseudogene. This CDR3 has 11 residues.